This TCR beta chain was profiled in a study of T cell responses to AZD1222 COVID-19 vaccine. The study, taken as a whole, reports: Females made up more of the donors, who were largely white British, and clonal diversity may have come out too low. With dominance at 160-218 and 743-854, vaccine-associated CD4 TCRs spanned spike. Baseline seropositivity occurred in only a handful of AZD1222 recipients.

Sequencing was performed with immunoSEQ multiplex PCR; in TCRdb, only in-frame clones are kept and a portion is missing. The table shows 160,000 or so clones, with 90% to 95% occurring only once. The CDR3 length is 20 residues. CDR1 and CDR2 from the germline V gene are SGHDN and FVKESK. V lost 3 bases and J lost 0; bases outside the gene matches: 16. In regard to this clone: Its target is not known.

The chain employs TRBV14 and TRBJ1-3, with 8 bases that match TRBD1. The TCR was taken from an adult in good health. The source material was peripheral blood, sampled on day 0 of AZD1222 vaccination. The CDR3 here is CASSQERQGLPTYSGNTIYF. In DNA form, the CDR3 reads TGTGCCAGCAGCCAGGAGAGACAGGGGCTTCCCACCTACTCTGGAAACACCATATATTTT.